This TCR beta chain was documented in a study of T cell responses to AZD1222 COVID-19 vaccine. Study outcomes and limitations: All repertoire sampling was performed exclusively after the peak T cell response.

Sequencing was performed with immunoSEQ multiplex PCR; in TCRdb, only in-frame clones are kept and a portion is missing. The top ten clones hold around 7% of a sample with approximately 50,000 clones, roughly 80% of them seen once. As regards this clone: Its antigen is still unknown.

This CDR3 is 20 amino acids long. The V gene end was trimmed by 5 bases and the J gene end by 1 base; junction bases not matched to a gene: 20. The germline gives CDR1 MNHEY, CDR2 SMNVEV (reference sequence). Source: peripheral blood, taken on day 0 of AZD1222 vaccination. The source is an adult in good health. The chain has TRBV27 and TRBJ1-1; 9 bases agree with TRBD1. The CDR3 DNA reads TGTGCCAGCAGTCCCCGGGACAGGGAGCCTTTCTGGGAGACGAACACTGAAGCTTTCTTT. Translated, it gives CASSPRDREPFWETNTEAFF.